This TCR beta chain was recorded in a study of shared clonotypes between healthy human individuals (dated by TCRdb to about 2020). For the wider study: Three men and a couple of women, aged 18 to 49 years, made up the cohort. Per donor, leukapheresis produced somewhere between about 0.8 and 9.5 billion PBMCs. Libraries were prepared and TCR repertoires were sequenced by different laboratories using diverse techniques, in order to increase sequencing depth and limit assay-specific biases. For each donor, three plates each were used for CD4 naive and CD4 memory, two plates were used for CD8 naive, and one plate was used for CD8 memory. To estimate repertoire size and how much clonotype sharing occurs between individuals, the study deeply sequenced the blood TCR repertoires of five healthy adults. What the work shows at the level of the full study, not this receptor alone: Sharing across several donors was observed for around 4.8% of naive CD4, 3% to 3.5% of naive CD8, over 2% of memory CD4, and around 0.4% of memory CD8 clonotypes. Clonotypes shared by all four sorted-subset donors showed higher generation probabilities than non-shared clonotypes. Naive subsets generally had larger estimated clonotype richness than memory subsets. Sampling was limited to blood, and TCR repertoires in tissue likely differ from TCR repertoires in blood. Pairwise subsampling indicated that sequencing depth was expected to affect the degree of clonotype sharing among donors. Incomplete sequencing was indicated by rarefaction of sorted-subset datasets, despite the large sequencing depth. The small number of donors limited the genetic and exposure-history diversity represented.

Spanning cysteine to phenylalanine, the CDR3 consists of 15 amino acids. This entry keeps only the CDR3 DNA: 45 bases, framed from base 1. CDR1 SGHNT and CDR2 YYREEE were looked up in the germline V gene (reference sequence). V loses 3 bases, J loses 2 bases, and the germline ends lie 15 bases apart. Using the deep immunoSEQ assay, TCR CDR3 regions were amplified from genomic DNA by multiplex PCR. Extracted genomic DNA from each cell subset was distributed evenly across all wells of several immunoSEQ 96-well plates, and each plate was treated as a replicate. For sorted subsets, each replicate PCR was loaded with approximately 200 ng genomic DNA, equivalent to 32,000 or so T cell genomes. The purified libraries were quantified using a Qubit 3.0 fluorometer, sized with a Bioanalyzer 2100, and then quantified again using the KAPA Library Quantification kit. Each immunoSEQ 96-well plate was sequenced on its own single-read 150-cycle Illumina NextSeq 550 flow cell. Concerning the study's data processing: Because the immunoSEQ output held only junctional sequences and lacked quality scores, the filtering could not match the filtering applied to full-length reads. Sequences were annotated with PyIR, a Python wrapper for IgBLAST v1.9, and V/J genes and CDR3 were assigned using IMGT germline references. Reads were removed for weak V/J assignments (E-value above 1e-6), missing CDR3, stop codons, out-of-frame junctions, or ambiguous translated residues. V3J clonotypes were defined by identical inferred V gene, J gene, and CDR3 amino acid sequence. The percentage overlap between two repertoires was calculated by dividing the number of shared unique clonotypes by the size of the smaller repertoire. Three approaches were used to assess repertoire richness: RTK rarefaction, the Chao1 estimator, and Recon v2.1 estimates of unobserved clonotypes. OLGA was used to compute generation probabilities for all TCRbeta clonotypes that the gDNA method yielded from a handful of donors. Here the immuneACCESS table is served through TCRdb, limited to in-frame sequences with V and J called. Missing clones are a known gap in these copies; in checked studies unresolved V genes cover under half, and the rest lacks a known reason. V, J and clone size are those of that table, while D and trimming were read from the DNA. Present in this sample are about 2 million clones, about 95% of which were seen just once. Jointly, the top ten make up 1.2% of the sample.

A remark on this clone: Its antigen specificity is not known. Per-base quality was not reported, and no clone a single base away is much larger than it.

CD8 naive samples consisted of CD45RO-negative cells that were positively selected for CCR7, yielding a CD45RA+CCR7+ population without TemRA cells. Healthy HIV-negative adults with no recently reported acute infections or vaccinations were included as donors. Every donor was a Caucasian adult residing in Nashville, Tennessee, USA. Blood was collected by leukapheresis, and PBMCs were isolated by Ficoll-Histopaque density gradient centrifugation and then cryopreserved in liquid nitrogen vapor phase. Purity and quantity of every magnetically sorted T cell population were checked by analytical flow cytometry. Genomic DNA was isolated from every sorted fraction and measured by UV absorbance on a Nanodrop 2000c.

Sequenced sample: naive CD8+ T cells sorted from blood. This specimen's cell subset or site label, interpreted: CD45RA+CCR7+. Here the chain combines TRBV5-4 and TRBJ2-7; D gene: possibly TRBD1, on 6 matching bases. The TCR comes from a man aged 18-30 years in good health. The CDR3 protein: CASSSDDRSAYEQYF. The nucleotide sequence reads as follows: TGTGCCAGCAGCTCAGATGACAGGTCCGCCTACGAGCAGTACTTC.